What follows describes a single T cell receptor beta chain. Its target is unknown. This record comes from a study of beta chain features in type 1 diabetes. Findings and limits, study-wide: Type 1 diabetes patients showed fewer insertions and more deletions at VDJ junctions.

The germline V gene has CDR1 SEHNR and CDR2 FQNEAQ (reference sequence). The CDR3 totals 14 residues. V shed 5 bases and J shed 5 bases, with 14 bases lying between them. Donors contributed one heparinised blood draw apiece, averaging about 116 mL. Central memory, naive, regulatory and stem cell-like memory CD4+ cells were sorted by CD45RO/CCR7/CD25/CD127/CD95/CD27. Reverse transcribing all isolated RNA meant expressed TCRB transcripts were sequenced. TCRdb keeps only in-frame clones here, not all; method: immunoSEQ multiplex PCR. The sample holds about half a million clones, roughly 11% seen once. This TCR derives from a woman younger than 35 in good health. The rearrangement joins TRBV7-9 to TRBJ2-3, with TRBD1 as a possible D gene (6 bases). The source material was naive CD4+ T cells from blood. The CDR3 region has the DNA TGTGCCAGCAGCCAACAGGGTCCCAAAGATACGCAGTATTTT. Translation: CASSQQGPKDTQYF.